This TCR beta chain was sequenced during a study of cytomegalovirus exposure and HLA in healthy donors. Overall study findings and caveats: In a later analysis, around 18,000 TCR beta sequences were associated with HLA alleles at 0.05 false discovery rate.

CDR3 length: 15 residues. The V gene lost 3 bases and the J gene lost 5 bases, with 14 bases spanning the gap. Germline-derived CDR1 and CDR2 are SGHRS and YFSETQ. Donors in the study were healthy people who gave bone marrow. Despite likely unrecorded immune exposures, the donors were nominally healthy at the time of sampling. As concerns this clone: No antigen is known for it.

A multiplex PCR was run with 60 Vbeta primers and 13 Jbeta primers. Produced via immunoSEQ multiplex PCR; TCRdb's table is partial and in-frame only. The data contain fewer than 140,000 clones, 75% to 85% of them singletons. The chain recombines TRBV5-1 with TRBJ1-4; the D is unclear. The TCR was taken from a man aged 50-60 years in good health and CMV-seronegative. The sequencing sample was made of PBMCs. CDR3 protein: CASSYPEGPNEKLFF. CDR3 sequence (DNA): TGCGCCAGCAGCTATCCGGAGGGTCCGAATGAAAAACTGTTTTTT.